Detailed here is one T cell receptor (beta chain). The data belong to a study of shared clonotypes between healthy human individuals. The J segment lost 5 bases and the V segment lost 6 bases, leaving 13 bases of the junction unmatched. CDR1 and CDR2 (germline): MNHEY, SMNVEV (reference sequence). This CDR3 is 16 amino acids long. In the naive CD8 group, cells lacked CD45RO and were positively selected for CCR7, so terminally differentiated effector memory CD45RA+ cells were left out. Some clones are missing from TCRdb's copy, which holds only in-frame ones; the method was immunoSEQ multiplex PCR. The data contain around 2,000,000 clones, approximately 94% of them singletons.

The sequenced sample was naive CD8+ T cells from PBMCs. This sequence joins TRBV27 and TRBJ2-1; 7 nucleotides agree with TRBD1. This clonotype originated in a man between 18 and 35 years old in good health. Some clones in this sample may be carry-over from other donors' samples. CDR3 bases: TGTGCCAGCAGAATAGACCCCGGGACAGTAAACAATGAGCAGTTCTTC. It is translated as CASRIDPGTVNNEQFF.